What follows are 12 T cell receptor beta chains derived from one specimen sequenced in a study of shared clonotypes between healthy human individuals. Data came from immunoSEQ multiplex PCR; TCRdb stores just in-frame clones and leaves some out. The top ten hold 1.4% of the sample, which has over a million clones, approximately 72% seen once. Sequenced sample: memory CD4+ T cells sorted from blood. Documented subset: CD45RA-negative fraction. These TCRs come from a man younger than 35 in good health.

V gene TRBV5-4 combines with J gene TRBJ1-1; D possibly corresponds to TRBD1 (5 bases). The germline V gene encodes CDR1 SGHNT and CDR2 YYREEE (reference sequence). The CDR3 runs 13 residues. With 3 bases removed from V and 5 bases from J, the gap between germline ends came to 11 bases. The CDR3 DNA reads TGTGCCAGCAGCTCGGGGGGAAGTACTGAAGCTTTCTTT. It specifies CASSSGGSTEAFF.

This clone was counted between two and nine times. The chain has TRBV25-1 and TRBJ2-5, with unresolved D. With 2 bases removed from V and 1 base from J, the gap between germline ends came to 8 bases. CDR3 length: 14 residues. Germline V gives CDR1 MGHDK, CDR2 SYGVNS. The CDR3 DNA is TGTGCCAGCAGTGAAGTGAAGGTCCAAGAGACCCAGTACTTC. Protein: CASSEVKVQETQYF.

The rearrangement links TRBV6-1 to TRBJ2-7, with D possibly matching TRBD1 (5 bases). The CDR3 has 12 amino acids. The germline CDR1 and CDR2 sequences are MNHNS and SASEGT. Trimming left V 3 bases short and J 4 bases short, with 7 bases between. The CDR3, as DNA: TGTGCCAGCAGTGACAGGGTTTACGAGCAGTACTTC. Protein product: CASSDRVYEQYF.

The chain is built from TRBV5-1 and TRBJ1-4, with 8 bases fitting TRBD1. The CDR3 covers 15 residues. Germline-derived CDR1 and CDR2 are SGHRS and YFSETQ. V shed 0 bases, J shed 8 bases, and the junction held 6 bases outside the gene matches. CDR3 DNA: TGCGCCAGCAGCTTGGCCAGGGGGCCGGGAGAAAAACTGTTTTTT. Translated: CASSLARGPGEKLFF.

This clone was found a few times. Other DNA sequences in the same sample also yield this CDR3. The chain has TRBV6-1 and TRBJ1-5; D call uncertain. V lost 0 bases, J lost 7 bases, and 7 bases lay in between. Germline CDR1 and CDR2: MNHNS and SASEGT. CDR3 length equals 13 residues. The CDR3 nucleotides read TGTGCCAGCAGTGAAGCCAGGTTGCAGCCCCAGCATTTT. Residues: CASSEARLQPQHF.

This clone was recorded only once. J is TRBJ2-5 and V is TRBV7-2, with D unresolved. Germline CDR1 and CDR2: SGHTA and FQGNSA. This CDR3 is 13 amino acids long. V was shortened by 5 bases and J by 1 base, with 8 bases between the two germline ends. CDR3: CASSPPLQETQYF. The CDR3 bases are TGTGCCAGCAGCCCCCCACTCCAAGAGACCCAGTACTTC.

The J gene is TRBJ1-6, the V gene TRBV19; 8 bases are a match to TRBD1. The V gene's germline CDR1 is LNHDA and CDR2 SQIVND (reference sequence). This CDR3 is built from 16 residues. J gave up 10 bases and V 6 bases, and 14 bases lay outside the gene matches. In DNA, the CDR3 is TGTGCCAGTAGCCCTATTTCAGGGGGCGATGGATCACCCCTCCACTTT. This translates into CASSPISGGDGSPLHF. Based on the CDR3 plus reference TRBV19 and TRBJ1-6, the full variable domain is DGGITQSPKYLFRKEGQNVTLSCEQNLNHDAMYWYRQDPGQGLRLIYYSQIVNDFQKGDIAEGYSVSREKKESFPLTVTSAQKNPTAFYLCASSPISGGDGSPLHFGNGTRLTVT.

On this clone itself: This specimen includes other DNA sequences encoding the same CDR3. This chain links TRBV5-1 with TRBJ2-7; 9 bases map to TRBD1. Germline values: CDR1 SGHRS, CDR2 YFSETQ. The length of the CDR3 is 14 residues. After removal of 4 bases from V and 2 bases from J, the junction contained 4 bases not matched to a gene. In DNA form, the CDR3 reads TGCGCCAGCAGCCCGGGACAGGGCGCCTACGAGCAGTACTTC. It specifies CASSPGQGAYEQYF.

This clone has only a few counts. The genes are TRBV23-1 and TRBJ1-2; 10 nucleotides align to TRBD1. TRBV23-1 carries the ORF label, with uncertain function. The CDR3 is 15 residues long. The V segment lost 5 bases and the J segment 6 bases; nucleotides outside the gene matches: 9. The CDR3 nucleotides are TGCGCCAGCAGTGAACGACAGGGGGCGTTCGATGGCTACACCTTC. Protein product: CASSERQGAFDGYTF.

This rearrangement joins TRBV5-4 to TRBJ2-3; TRBD1 agrees at 9 bases. With V trimmed by 1 base and J by 3 bases, 6 bases remained unmatched. The CDR3 is 16 amino acids. CDR1 and CDR2 (germline): SGHNT, YYREEE (reference sequence). The DNA for the CDR3 is TGTGCCAGCAGCTTGATAACGGGACAGGGAACAGATACGCAGTATTTT. It translates to CASSLITGQGTDTQYF. The complete variable domain, with remaining parts taken from reference TRBV5-4 and TRBJ2-3, reads ETGVTQSPTHLIKTRGQQVTLRCSSQSGHNTVSWYQQALGQGPQFIFQYYREEENGRGNFPPRFSGLQFPNYSSELNVNALELDDSALYLCASSLITGQGTDTQYFGPGTRLTVL.

The genes are TRBV5-1 and TRBJ2-2; possible D gene TRBD2, 5 bases. Germline V gene sequence: CDR1 SGHRS, CDR2 YFSETQ. CDR3 size: 16 residues. The V end was cut by 4 bases, the J end by 2 bases, with 15 bases between. The CDR3 bases are TGCGCCAGCAGCCCCGGCGGAGGAGGAAACACCGGGGAGCTGTTTTTT. Translation: CASSPGGGGNTGELFF.

The genes are TRBV5-4 and TRBJ2-3; TRBD2 matches at 8 bases. The germline gives CDR1 SGHNT, CDR2 YYREEE (reference sequence). The CDR3 is made up of 16 amino acids. The V segment lost 5 bases and the J segment 4 bases; nucleotides outside the gene matches: 12. The CDR3 nucleotides read TGTGCCAGCAGTCGGCCGACGGGGGGGCAGGCAGATACGCAGTATTTT. This encodes CASSRPTGGQADTQYF.